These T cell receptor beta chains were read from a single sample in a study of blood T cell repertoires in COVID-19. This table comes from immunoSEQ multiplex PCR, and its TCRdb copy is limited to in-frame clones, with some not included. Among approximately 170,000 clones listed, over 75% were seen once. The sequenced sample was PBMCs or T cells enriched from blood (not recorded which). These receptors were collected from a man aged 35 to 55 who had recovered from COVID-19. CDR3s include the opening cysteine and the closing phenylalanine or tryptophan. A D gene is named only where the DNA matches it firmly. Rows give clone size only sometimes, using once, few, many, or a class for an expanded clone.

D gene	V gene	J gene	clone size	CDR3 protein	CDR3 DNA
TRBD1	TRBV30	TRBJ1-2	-	CAWGPGTGGGDYGYTF	TGTGCCTGGGGTCCCGGGACAGGGGGCGGGGACTATGGCTACACCTTC
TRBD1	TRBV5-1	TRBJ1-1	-	CASGRQGRNTEAFF	TGCGCCAGCGGACGACAGGGCCGGAACACTGAAGCTTTCTTT
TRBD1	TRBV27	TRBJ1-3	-	CASSLVGGRSGTSGNTIYF	TGTGCCAGCAGTTTAGTAGGGGGCCGCTCCGGTACTAGTGGAAACACCATATATTTT
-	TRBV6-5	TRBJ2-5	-	CASSNSGRSQETQYF	TGTGCCAGCAGCAATAGCGGCCGCTCCCAAGAGACCCAGTACTTC
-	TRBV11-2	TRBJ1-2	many	CASSLTDTAGGGYTF	TGTGCCAGCAGCTTAACCGACACCGCGGGAGGTGGCTACACCTTC
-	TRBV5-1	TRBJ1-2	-	CASSLRGAGNGYTF	TGCGCCAGCAGCTTGCGGGGGGCTGGGAATGGCTACACCTTC
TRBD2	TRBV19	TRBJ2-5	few	CASSGTGGLQETQYF	TGTGCCAGTAGTGGGACGGGGGGGCTCCAAGAGACCCAGTACTTC
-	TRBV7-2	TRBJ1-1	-	CASSWGGTEAFF	TGTGCCAGCAGCTGGGGAGGGACTGAAGCTTTCTTT
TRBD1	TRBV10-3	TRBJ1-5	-	CAIAEGAIGQPQHF	TGTGCCATCGCAGAGGGGGCTATTGGACAGCCCCAGCATTTT
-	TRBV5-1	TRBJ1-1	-	CASSPSAGGWTEAFF	TGCGCCAGCAGCCCCTCGGCGGGAGGTTGGACTGAAGCTTTCTTT
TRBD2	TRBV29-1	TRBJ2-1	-	CSARLSGGEQFF	TGCAGCGCCCGGCTCTCGGGGGGTGAGCAGTTCTTC
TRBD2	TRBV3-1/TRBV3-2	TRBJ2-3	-	CASSRRGGKTTDTQYF	TGTGCCAGCAGCCGTCGGGGGGGAAAAACCACAGATACGCAGTATTTT
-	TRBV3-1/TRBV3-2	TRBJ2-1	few	CASSQGRRGVSYNEQFF	TGTGCCAGCAGCCAGGGAAGAAGGGGTGTATCCTACAATGAGCAGTTCTTC
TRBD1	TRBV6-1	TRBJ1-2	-	CASSDGQGVNGYTF	TGTGCCAGCAGTGATGGACAGGGGGTAAATGGCTACACCTTC
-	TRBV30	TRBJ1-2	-	CAWKATYGYTF	TGTGCCTGGAAAGCGACGTATGGCTACACCTTC
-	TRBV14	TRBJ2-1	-	CASSIYRDNEQFF	TGTGCCAGCAGCATCTACAGGGACAATGAGCAGTTCTTC